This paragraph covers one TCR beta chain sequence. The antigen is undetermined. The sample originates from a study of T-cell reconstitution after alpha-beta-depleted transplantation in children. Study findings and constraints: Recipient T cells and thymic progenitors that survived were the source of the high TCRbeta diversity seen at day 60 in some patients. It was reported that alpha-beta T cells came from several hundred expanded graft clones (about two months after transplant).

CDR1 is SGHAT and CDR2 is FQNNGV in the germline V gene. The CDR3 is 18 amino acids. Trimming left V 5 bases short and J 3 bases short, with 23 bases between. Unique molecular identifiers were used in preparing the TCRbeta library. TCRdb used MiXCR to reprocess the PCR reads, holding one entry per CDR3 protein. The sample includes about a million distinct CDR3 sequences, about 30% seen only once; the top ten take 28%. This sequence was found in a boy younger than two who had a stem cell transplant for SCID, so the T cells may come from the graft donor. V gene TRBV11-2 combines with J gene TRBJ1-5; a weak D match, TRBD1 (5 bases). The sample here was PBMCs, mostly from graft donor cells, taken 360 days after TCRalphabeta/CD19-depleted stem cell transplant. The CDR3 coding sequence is TGTGCCAGCAGCATCATCCCTATTGGGGGGTTTGACAATCAGCCCCAGCATTTT. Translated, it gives CASSIIPIGGFDNQPQHF. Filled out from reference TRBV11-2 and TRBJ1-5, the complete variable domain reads EAGVAQSPRYKIIEKRQSVAFWCNPISGHATLYWYQQILGQGPKLLIQFQNNGVVDDSQLPKDRFSAERLKGVDSTLKIQPAKLEDSAVYLCASSIIPIGGFDNQPQHFGDGTRLSIL.